One sample yielded the 14 T cell receptor beta chains listed below, sequenced in a study of shared clonotypes between healthy human individuals. Only in-frame clones appear in the TCRdb table, and some are missing; sequencing was by immunoSEQ multiplex PCR. The data hold around 1.1 million clones, with approximately 80% observed a single time. The sequenced sample was memory CD4+ T cells from PBMCs. Subset indicated: CD45RA-negative fraction. The receptors were sampled from a man in his late teens or twenties in good health. Some clones in this sample may be carry-over from other donors' samples.

The chain links TRBV12-5 to TRBJ1-1; 11 bases fit TRBD1. The CDR3 totals 20 residues. Per germline, CDR1 LGHNT and CDR2 FRNRAP. V was clipped by 0 bases and J by 1 base; unmatched bases: 13. The CDR3 nucleotides are TGTGCTAGTGGTTTGGTACCCAGATGGACAGGGGGCAATAGGAACACTGAAGCTTTCTTT. Translating gives CASGLVPRWTGGNRNTEAFF.

As for this clone: The same CDR3 is also encoded by other DNA sequences in this sample. The rearrangement links TRBV18 to TRBJ2-7, with unresolved D. Germline V gene sequence: CDR1 KGHSH, CDR2 LQKENI. Deletions cut 3 bases from V and 3 bases from J, with 9 bases between. CDR3 length equals 13 residues. CDR3 loop: CASSPGSFYEQYF. The CDR3, as DNA: TGTGCCAGCTCACCGGGCAGCTTCTACGAGCAGTACTTC. The variable domain in full, with the rest retrieved from reference TRBV18 and TRBJ2-7, is NAGVMQNPRHLVRRRGQEARLRCSPMKGHSHVYWYRQLPEEGLKFMVYLQKENIIDESGMPKERFSAEFPKEGPSILRIQQVVRGDSAAYFCASSPGSFYEQYFGPGTRLTVT.

V gene TRBV29-1 combines with J gene TRBJ1-4; D is uncertain. The length of the CDR3 is 17 residues. From germline, CDR1 is SQVTM and CDR2 ANQGSEA. V gave up 6 bases and J gave up 4 bases, with 24 bases separating them. CDR3 DNA: TGCAGCGTCCCGGGATCCTCCACGAGGAGTGGTAATGAAAAACTGTTTTTT. This encodes CSVPGSSTRSGNEKLFF.

The CDR3 loop reads CASSVAYEGGYTF. In DNA, the CDR3 is TGTGCCAGCAGCGTAGCTTACGAGGGTGGCTACACCTTC. V and J are TRBV9 and TRBJ1-2; unclear D gene. Germline V gene sequence: CDR1 SGDLS, CDR2 YYNGEE. The CDR3 covers 13 residues. V shed 0 bases and J shed 7 bases, with 10 bases lying between them.

The rearrangement joins TRBV7-3 to TRBJ2-7, with unresolved D. Looked up from germline, CDR1 is SGHTA and CDR2 is FQGTGA. This CDR3 spans 12 amino acids. The germline V and J ends were trimmed by 2 bases and 5 bases, with 7 bases remaining between them. CDR3 loop: CASSLSGNEQYF. The CDR3 DNA sequence: TGTGCCAGCAGCTTATCAGGAAACGAGCAGTACTTC.

The rearrangement links TRBV4-2 to TRBJ2-7; 10 bases align to TRBD1. J lost 5 bases, V lost 0 bases, and 7 bases had no gene match. CDR1 is LGHNA, CDR2 YNFKEQ, per germline. The CDR3 is 16 amino acids. In DNA, the CDR3 is TGTGCCAGCAGCCAAGATCTGGGACAGGGGTTCCACGAGCAGTACTTC. Translating gives CASSQDLGQGFHEQYF.

The chain recombines TRBV27 with TRBJ2-1; no reliable D call. The CDR3 has 14 residues. The V and J ends lost 8 bases and 4 bases respectively, with 15 bases between them. The germline V gene encodes CDR1 MNHEY and CDR2 SMNVEV (reference sequence). The CDR3 region is CASAEQPRYNEQFF. DNA of the CDR3: TGTGCCAGCGCTGAACAGCCCCGTTACAATGAGCAGTTCTTC.

This clone showed up just once. V gene TRBV7-2 combines with J gene TRBJ2-1; D remains ambiguous. The V end lost 5 bases, the J end lost 7 bases, and 15 bases lay between the germline ends. The CDR3 totals 14 residues. The germline gives CDR1 SGHTA, CDR2 FQGNSA. The CDR3 reads CASSPVPGVNEQFF. Here the CDR3 DNA reads TGTGCCAGCAGCCCCGTCCCTGGGGTGAATGAGCAGTTCTTC.

This rearrangement joins TRBV11-2 to TRBJ2-3; D call uncertain. This CDR3 has 12 amino acids. V gave up 3 bases and J gave up 3 bases, with 4 bases separating them. Germline CDR1 is SGHAT and CDR2 is FQNNGV. The CDR3 bases are TGTGCCAGCAGCTTTCGGACAGATACGCAGTATTTT. This encodes CASSFRTDTQYF.

The chain joins TRBV28 to TRBJ2-7, with 11 bases identical to TRBD2. The ends lost 5 bases at V and 3 bases at J; junction bases unmatched: 6. The germline V gene encodes CDR1 MDHEN and CDR2 SYDVKM. The CDR3 totals 15 residues. The DNA of the CDR3 is TGTGCCAGCAGTCCGGGACTAGCGGAAATCTACGAGCAGTACTTC. Amino acid sequence: CASSPGLAEIYEQYF. Drawing the rest from reference TRBV28 and TRBJ2-7, the complete variable domain is DVKVTQSSRYLVKRTGEKVFLECVQDMDHENMFWYRQDPGLGLRLIYFSYDVKMKEKGDIPEGYSVSREKKERFSLILESASTNQTSMYLCASSPGLAEIYEQYFGPGTRLTVT.

The chain employs TRBV5-5 and TRBJ1-1; a possible D gene is TRBD1 (5 bases). Trimming cost V 5 bases and J 3 bases, with 17 bases left between them. CDR3 length equals 15 residues. CDR1 is SGHKS, CDR2 YYEKEE, per germline (reference sequence). Written as DNA, the CDR3 is TGTGCCAGCAGACCCCGCCTGGGGGGGGACACTGAAGCTTTCTTT. Protein sequence: CASRPRLGGDTEAFF.

This clone was counted a single time. The genes are TRBV9 and TRBJ2-1; 7 nucleotides line up with TRBD1. The CDR3 covers 15 residues. CDR1 and CDR2 (germline): SGDLS, YYNGEE. Trimming took 2 bases from V and 5 from J; bases not matched to a gene: 7. DNA for the CDR3: TGTGCCAGCAGCGTTCTAGGGGGCCCACACAATGAGCAGTTCTTC. Its protein is CASSVLGGPHNEQFF.

The V call is TRBV15, the J call TRBJ2-1; 10 nucleotides agree with TRBD2. Germline V gene lookup returns CDR1 LNHNV and CDR2 YYDKDF (reference sequence). Unmatched junction bases numbered 16, after V lost 5 bases and J lost 9 bases. The CDR3 contains 17 residues. The CDR3 bases are TGTGCCACCAGCCGGAAAAGAACTAGGACTAGCGGAGTTGAGCAGTTCTTC. Amino acids: CATSRKRTRTSGVEQFF.

The rearrangement uses TRBV28 and TRBJ2-5; TRBD2 matches 9 bases. Trimming at V came to 2 bases and at J to 6 bases, leaving 4 bases not matched to a gene. In germline, CDR1 is MDHEN, CDR2 SYDVKM. The CDR3 length is 14 residues. DNA for the CDR3: TGTGCCAGCAGTTTAGCGGGAGGGGTTCAGACCCAGTACTTC. Protein: CASSLAGGVQTQYF.